This paragraph reports one T cell receptor beta chain. The clone's antigen remains unknown. No much larger clone is present one base from it, and per-base qualities are unavailable. TCRbeta CDR3 regions were amplified from genomic DNA by means of the immunoSEQ Assay, a bias-controlled multiplex PCR. The study's own analysis went as follows. Within the assay, amplification of reference gene primers was used to estimate how many nucleated cells each sample contained. To quantify the absolute abundance of each unique TCRbeta CDR3 rearrangement, sequence reads were collapsed and filtered. For each sample, productive Simpson clonality was calculated as the square root of Simpson's diversity index over productive rearrangements. TCRdb obtained this table from immuneACCESS and retained in-frame rearrangements with V and J assigned. These tables miss some clones; where compared with another copy, unresolved V genes account for less than half of the shortfall, and the remainder is unexplained. The V and J calls and clone size are taken from that table; D and trimming were inferred from the DNA. The sample includes nearly 80,000 clones, with around 90% observed a single time. The ten largest account for under 0.8% of the sample.

Looking up the germline V gene (reference sequence) yields CDR1 SGHNT and CDR2 YYREEE. V ends up 4 bases short and J 5 bases short, with an unmatched junction base count of 11. The CDR3 spans 19 residues, from the cysteine through the phenylalanine. Only the CDR3 portion is preserved as DNA: 57 bases, with reading frame beginning at the first base. These data belong to a study of blood T cell repertoires in COVID-19 (dated by TCRdb to the early 2020s). Study-level background: Collaborator samples came from the United States, Italy and Spain and covered acute and convalescent phases of COVID-19. The prospective study material was composed of cDNA or gDNA derived from T cells, B-cell-depleted T cells, or PBMCs. Subjects who had been exposed to COVID-19, were actively infected with it, or had recovered from it provided the deeply sampled blood TCRbeta repertoires that made up the dataset. The repertoires were made available in a free public database intended to serve as a resource for research on the immune response to SARS-CoV-2. The samples were drawn from two sources: the first 160 participants of the ongoing ImmuneRACE study, and approximately 1,300 subjects contributed by 6 global collaborators. A de-identified subject ID, COVID-19 status, age in years and sex were almost always included in the sample metadata. Where HLA class I and class II types were available, the types were taken from metadata supplied by the sample provider, not from assay-based typing.

What the research found in general, with its limitations: The amount of clinical and demographic metadata varied by source and participant and was provided uncurated.

The collaborating institutions used their own protocols to collect whole blood in K2EDTA tubes. For TCRbeta analysis, collaborator samples were shipped as frozen whole blood, as isolated PBMCs, or as DNA extracted from either sample type. This receptor was taken from an elderly woman with acute or convalescent COVID-19. The material sequenced was peripheral blood. The rearranged segments are TRBV5-4 and TRBJ2-2, with 16 middle bases fitting TRBD2. CDR3 loop: CASSPGLAGGPGRTGELFF. The bases read TGTGCCAGCAGCCCGGGACTAGCGGGAGGGCCGGGGCGAACCGGGGAGCTGTTTTTT.